The 23 T cell receptor beta chains reported below all come from one sample, sequenced in a study of shared clonotypes between healthy human individuals. The assay was immunoSEQ multiplex PCR, and TCRdb's table has in-frame clones only and misses some. In the table there are 1.6 million or so clones, roughly 95% of which are singletons. Sequenced input: naive CD4+ T cells sorted from blood. Subset described: CD45RA+ positively selected. All receptors derive from a man aged 25-45 years in good health.

V and J are TRBV7-2 and TRBJ1-2, with 12 bases that match TRBD1. V was pared by 4 bases and J by 7 bases, with 13 bases of the junction left unmatched. The CDR3 length is 17 residues. Germline CDR1 is SGHTA and CDR2 is FQGNSA. The CDR3 DNA sequence: TGTGCCAGCAGCTATACCGGGACAGGGGGCGTGTCCGGTGGCTACACCTTC. Translated: CASSYTGTGGVSGGYTF.

This rearrangement joins TRBV2 to TRBJ2-7; D remains unclear. CDR1 is SNHLY and CDR2 is FYNNEI in the germline V gene. V was trimmed by 3 bases and J by 3 bases, leaving 12 bases between them. This CDR3 region has 14 residues. Here the CDR3 reads CASSDRTALYEQYF. CDR3 coding DNA: TGTGCCAGCAGTGACCGGACGGCCCTCTACGAGCAGTACTTC.

This chain joins TRBV4-3 and TRBJ2-2, with D perhaps TRBD2 (5 bases). CDR1 is LGHNA, CDR2 YSLEER, per germline. The CDR3 runs to 17 residues. V gave up 0 bases and J gave up 0 bases, with 11 bases separating them. The CDR3 is CASSQEWAGANTGELFF. CDR3 DNA sequence: TGCGCCAGCAGCCAAGAGTGGGCCGGGGCGAACACCGGGGAGCTGTTTTTT.

Only one count was recorded for this clone. The chain has TRBV7-2 and TRBJ1-2; 8 nucleotides agree with TRBD1. V trimming: 5 bases; J trimming: 4 bases; junction bases outside the gene matches: 18. The CDR3 is 18 amino acids. The germline CDR1 and CDR2 sequences are SGHTA and FQGNSA. CDR3 sequence (DNA): TGTGCCAGCAGCCCAACCGGGACAGGTGCCAGTCCCTTCTATGGCTACACCTTC. It codes for CASSPTGTGASPFYGYTF.

The V and J genes are TRBV10-1 and TRBJ1-5; maybe TRBD1 (6 bases). The CDR3 sequence is 15 residues long. Trimming removed 3 bases from V and 4 bases from J, with 13 bases in between. Germline V gene data show CDR1 as WNHNN and CDR2 as SYGVQD (reference sequence). CDR3 nucleotides: TGCGCCAGCAGTGAAGGCAGGGGTTGGAATCAGCCCCAGCATTTT. Amino acids: CASSEGRGWNQPQHF.

The chain is built from TRBV4-2 and TRBJ1-2; unclear D gene. V lost 1 base and J 3 bases, leaving 12 bases between the germline ends. CDR1 and CDR2 from the germline V gene are LGHNA and YNFKEQ. The CDR3 is made up of 15 amino acids. This chain's CDR3 is CASSQVAGVDYGYTF. The CDR3, as DNA: TGTGCCAGCAGCCAAGTCGCCGGGGTGGACTATGGCTACACCTTC.

This chain links TRBV28 with TRBJ1-5; no firm D call. Looked up from germline, CDR1 is MDHEN and CDR2 is SYDVKM. There are 16 residues in the CDR3. V lost 3 bases to trimming and J lost 4 bases, with 16 bases between them. The CDR3 region has the DNA TGTGCCAGCAGTTTTATCAGAGTCCTCCTAAATCAGCCCCAGCATTTT. Translated, it gives CASSFIRVLLNQPQHF. The variable domain in full, completed from reference TRBV28 and TRBJ1-5, reads DVKVTQSSRYLVKRTGEKVFLECVQDMDHENMFWYRQDPGLGLRLIYFSYDVKMKEKGDIPEGYSVSREKKERFSLILESASTNQTSMYLCASSFIRVLLNQPQHFGDGTRLSIL.

The chain employs TRBV5-1 and TRBJ1-3; a possible D gene is TRBD1 (6 bases). V dropped 1 base and J dropped 4 bases, with 12 bases sitting between them. This CDR3 is 15 amino acids long. CDR1 and CDR2 (germline): SGHRS, YFSETQ. CDR3 DNA sequence: TGCGCCAGCAGCTTGATGGGGGGCTTCGGAAACACCATATATTTT. Translation gives CASSLMGGFGNTIYF.

The chain carries TRBV19 and TRBJ2-1; 7 bases fit TRBD2. Per germline, CDR1 LNHDA and CDR2 SQIVND (reference sequence). This CDR3 spans 16 amino acids. The ends lost 5 bases at V and 1 base at J; junction bases unmatched: 8. The CDR3 nucleotides read TGTGCCAGTAGTGTCGACCCGGGAGGTTCCTACAATGAGCAGTTCTTC. Amino acid sequence: CASSVDPGGSYNEQFF.

The V and J genes are TRBV28 and TRBJ2-1; 10 bases fit TRBD2. The V gene's germline CDR1 is MDHEN and CDR2 SYDVKM. The CDR3 loop spans 16 amino acids. V trimming: 6 bases; J trimming: 5 bases; junction bases outside the gene matches: 10. CDR3 sequence (DNA): TGTGCCAGCAGAACACCAGGACTAGCGGATGACAATGAGCAGTTCTTC. It is translated as CASRTPGLADDNEQFF.

The chain has TRBV10-2 and TRBJ1-2; perhaps TRBD1 as D (6 bases). The CDR3 consists of 14 residues. Looked up from germline, CDR1 is WSHSY and CDR2 is SAAADI. V lost 0 bases to trimming and J lost 7 bases, with 12 bases between them. CDR3 nucleotide sequence: TGCGCCAGCAGTGAGTCGAGGGGGACCGGTGGCTACACCTTC. Residues: CASSESRGTGGYTF.

The rearrangement links TRBV5-1 to TRBJ2-7; 11 nucleotides match TRBD2. CDR1 is SGHRS and CDR2 is YFSETQ in the germline V gene. The CDR3 contains 15 residues. Trimming took 1 base from V and 5 from J; bases not matched to a gene: 5. In nucleotides, the CDR3 is TGCGCCAGCAGCTTGTTCTTAGCGGGAGGGAACGAGCAGTACTTC. It codes for CASSLFLAGGNEQYF.

This chain joins TRBV5-1 and TRBJ2-7; D perhaps matches TRBD2 (5 bases). Trimming took 3 bases from V and 2 from J, leaving 12 bases between them. This CDR3 is 14 amino acids long. From germline, CDR1 is SGHRS and CDR2 YFSETQ. The CDR3 region has the DNA TGCGCCAGCAGCTCGGGGAGTTCGACCTACGAGCAGTACTTC. Amino acid sequence: CASSSGSSTYEQYF.

Here the CDR3 reads CASGQTGGYGYTF. The CDR3 DNA is TGTGCCAGCGGCCAGACAGGGGGGTATGGCTACACCTTC. The V call is TRBV28, the J call TRBJ1-2; 9 positions match TRBD1. CDR3 length: 13 residues. V gave up 8 bases and J gave up 5 bases; unmatched junction bases: 6. Germline V gene lookup returns CDR1 MDHEN and CDR2 SYDVKM.

The chain employs TRBV7-2 and TRBJ1-5; D remains unclear. This CDR3 is built from 13 residues. Per germline, CDR1 SGHTA and CDR2 FQGNSA. The ends were cut back, 4 bases at V and 4 bases at J, with 8 bases in the middle. This chain's CDR3 is CASSWRTNQPQHF. In nucleotides, the CDR3 is TGTGCCAGCAGCTGGCGGACTAATCAGCCCCAGCATTTT.

The rearrangement joins TRBV6-5 to TRBJ2-7; 7 bases agree with TRBD1. CDR3 length: 15 residues. V was clipped by 6 bases and J by 2 bases; unmatched bases: 10. Germline values: CDR1 MNHEY, CDR2 SVGAGI. CDR3 sequence (DNA): TGTGCCAGCAGCCCCTTGGAACAGGGGACCTACGAGCAGTACTTC. It encodes CASSPLEQGTYEQYF.

The V gene is TRBV25-1, the J gene TRBJ2-5; D not certain. Between the trimmed V and J ends, which lost 6 bases and 5 bases, there was a span of 22 bases. This CDR3 contains 16 residues. Germline CDR1 reads MGHDK; CDR2 reads SYGVNS. In DNA, the CDR3 is TGTGCCAGCAGCCAAGGAGACGTCCCACCCCTGGAGACCCAGTACTTC. Protein product: CASSQGDVPPLETQYF.

The V gene is TRBV6-5, the J gene TRBJ1-1, with TRBD1 as a possible D gene (6 bases). There are 14 residues in the CDR3. Germline V gives CDR1 MNHEY, CDR2 SVGAGI. V was clipped by 6 bases and J by 3 bases, with 14 bases between them. The CDR3 loop is CASSDLGQDTEAFF. CDR3 nucleotide sequence: TGTGCCAGCAGCGACCTGGGACAAGACACTGAAGCTTTCTTT.

V is TRBV4-3 and J is TRBJ2-1; D is uncertain. Germline CDR1 reads LGHNA; CDR2 reads YSLEER. The CDR3 runs 17 residues. Trimming left V 0 bases short and J 4 bases short, with 16 bases between. Here the CDR3 reads CASSQELWTTDYNEQFF. The CDR3 DNA follows: TGCGCCAGCAGCCAAGAACTGTGGACGACGGATTACAATGAGCAGTTCTTC.

The chain recombines TRBV7-3 with TRBJ2-2; tentatively, D is TRBD1 (5 bases). Germline CDR1 reads SGHTA; CDR2 reads FQGTGA. The CDR3 contains 15 residues. With 8 bases removed from V and 2 bases from J, the gap between germline ends came to 15 bases. CDR3 DNA: TGTGCCAGCTCGAAAACCGGACAAAACACCGGGGAGCTGTTTTTT. Translated: CASSKTGQNTGELFF. Full variable domain (missing parts from reference TRBV7-3 and TRBJ2-2): GAGVSQTPSNKVTEKGKYVELRCDPISGHTALYWYRQSLGQGPEFLIYFQGTGAADDSGLPNDRFFAVRPEGSVSTLKIQRTERGDSAVYLCASSKTGQNTGELFFGEGSRLTVL.

The CDR3 DNA sequence: TGTGCCAGCAGCCCGGTTGCTGGGACTGGGAATGAGCAGTTCTTC. Its protein is CASSPVAGTGNEQFF. The rearrangement uses TRBV7-9 and TRBJ2-1; maybe TRBD2 (6 bases). The CDR3 totals 15 residues. With 5 bases removed from V and 7 bases from J, the gap between germline ends came to 18 bases. CDR1 and CDR2 from the germline V gene are SEHNR and FQNEAQ (reference sequence).

V and J are TRBV5-1 and TRBJ2-7; D is undetermined. Trimming took 0 bases from V and 6 from J, leaving 7 bases between them. There are 12 residues in the CDR3. Germline CDR1 reads SGHRS; CDR2 reads YFSETQ. The CDR3 nucleotides are TGCGCCAGCAGCTTGGTAGGTCTCGAGCAGTACTTC. Translating it yields CASSLVGLEQYF.

This rearrangement joins TRBV7-9 to TRBJ1-2, with D unclear. Germline V gene lookup returns CDR1 SEHNR and CDR2 FQNEAQ (reference sequence). This CDR3 has 12 residues. The V gene lost 1 base and the J gene lost 7 bases, with 7 bases spanning the gap. The CDR3 DNA sequence: TGTGCCAGCAGCTTAGAGTTAAGTGGCTACACCTTC. It codes for CASSLELSGYTF.